The 10 T cell receptor beta chains reported below all come from one sample, sequenced in a study of T cells after yellow fever vaccination. From the 5' RACE reads, TCRdb called clonotypes with MiXCR, one entry per CDR3 protein. This table holds fewer than 500,000 distinct CDR3 sequences, 18% found once. The starting material was PBMCs, obtained before the yellow fever booster vaccination. The source is a man aged 18 to 35 who received the YFV17D yellow fever vaccine.

This clonotype turned up a few times. V and J are TRBV20-1 and TRBJ1-2, with 12 bases identical to TRBD1. Germline V gives CDR1 DFQATT, CDR2 SNEGSKA (reference sequence). V shed 1 base, J shed 3 bases, and the junction held 0 bases outside the gene matches. There are 14 residues in the CDR3. In DNA, the CDR3 is TGCAGTGCTAGAGGGGACAGGGGGCACTATGGCTACACCTTC. Its protein is CSARGDRGHYGYTF.

The genes are TRBV20-1 and TRBJ2-7, with 7 bases lining up with TRBD2. V was pared by 0 bases and J by 1 base, with 6 bases of the junction left unmatched. This CDR3 has 15 amino acids. Germline loops: CDR1 DFQATT, CDR2 SNEGSKA (reference sequence). CDR3 sequence reads: CSARDGTTSSYEQYF. For the CDR3, the DNA is TGCAGTGCTAGAGATGGGACTACGAGTTCCTACGAGCAGTACTTC.

This clonotype was found many times. This CDR3 reads CASRPPAGLGRSYNEQFF. Here the CDR3 DNA reads TGTGCCAGCAGACCTCCTGCGGGGCTGGGGCGCTCCTACAATGAGCAGTTCTTC. The gene calls are TRBV11-2 and TRBJ2-1, with D possibly being TRBD2 (6 bases). The ends were cut back, 6 bases at V and 0 bases at J, with 21 bases in the middle. Germline V gene data show CDR1 as SGHAT and CDR2 as FQNNGV. The CDR3 is 18 residues long.

The rearrangement joins TRBV7-9 to TRBJ1-2, with 8 bases fitting TRBD1. The CDR3 spans 14 residues. CDR1 and CDR2 (germline): SEHNR, FQNEAQ (reference sequence). With 5 bases clipped from V and 6 bases from J, the junction kept 8 bases outside the gene matches. The CDR3 is CASSREDRENGYTF. The CDR3 region has the DNA TGTGCCAGCAGCCGGGAGGACAGGGAGAATGGCTACACCTTC.

This clonotype showed up just a few times. The chain is built from TRBV9 and TRBJ2-3; weak D call: TRBD1 (6 bases). There are 15 residues in the CDR3. V was cut by 0 bases and J by 1 base, with 9 bases left in between. Germline V gene sequence: CDR1 SGDLS, CDR2 YYNGEE. The CDR3 bases are TGTGCCAGCAGCGTAGGAGCAGGGGGCACAGATACGCAGTATTTT. Translating it yields CASSVGAGGTDTQYF.

The chain uses TRBV18 and TRBJ1-4, with D tentatively TRBD1 (5 bases). Trimming pared 3 bases from V and 3 bases from J, leaving 8 bases between. This CDR3 has 14 amino acids. Germline loops: CDR1 KGHSH, CDR2 LQKENI. CDR3 DNA sequence: TGTGCCAGCTCACCGACAGCTTCTAATGAAAAACTGTTTTTT. Its protein is CASSPTASNEKLFF.

This clonotype has only a few counts. The chain links TRBV15 to TRBJ2-5; 7 nucleotides agree with TRBD2. The CDR3 totals 14 residues. Trimming at V came to 3 bases and at J to 1 base, leaving 2 bases not matched to a gene. CDR1 is LNHNV, CDR2 YYDKDF, per germline (reference sequence). This CDR3 reads CATSRGGAQETQYF. CDR3 coding DNA: TGTGCCACCAGCAGGGGAGGGGCCCAAGAGACCCAGTACTTC. Based on the CDR3 plus reference TRBV15 and TRBJ2-5, the full variable domain is DAMVIQNPRYQVTQFGKPVTLSCSQTLNHNVMYWYQQKSSQAPKLLFHYYDKDFNNEADTPDNFQSRRPNTSFCFLDIRSPGLGDTAMYLCATSRGGAQETQYFGPGTRLLVL.

The rearrangement links TRBV4-2 to TRBJ1-2; D is uncertain. The CDR3 is 18 residues long. CDR1 is LGHNA and CDR2 is YNFKEQ in the germline V gene. Trimming removed 1 base at V and 4 bases at J, with 22 bases between. The CDR3 DNA reads as TGTGCCAGCAGCCAAGTCCCCTCGAGGAAGGGAGGAGGCTATGGCTACACCTTC. Translating it yields CASSQVPSRKGGGYGYTF.

The chain recombines TRBV5-1 with TRBJ2-3; TRBD1 or TRBD2 may be the D gene (5 bases each). The CDR3 length is 15 residues. From germline, CDR1 is SGHRS and CDR2 YFSETQ. Deletions cut 4 bases from V and 4 bases from J, with 16 bases between. The CDR3 loop is CASSPGTPGPDTQYF. The CDR3 DNA follows: TGCGCCAGCAGCCCCGGGACCCCCGGCCCAGATACGCAGTATTTT.

The chain employs TRBV5-1 and TRBJ2-1; D possibly corresponds to TRBD2 (6 bases). Germline CDR1 reads SGHRS; CDR2 reads YFSETQ. This CDR3 region has 15 residues. Trimming stripped 5 bases from V and 2 bases from J, with 14 bases between. CDR3 loop: CASRLAGWTYNEQFF. In DNA form, the CDR3 reads TGCGCCAGCAGACTGGCGGGGTGGACCTACAATGAGCAGTTCTTC. The entire variable domain, with the rest obtained from reference TRBV5-1 and TRBJ2-1, is as follows: KAGVTQTPRYLIKTRGQQVTLSCSPISGHRSVSWYQQTPGQGLQFLFEYFSETQRNKGNFPGRFSGRQFSNSRSEMNVSTLELGDSALYLCASRLAGWTYNEQFFGPGTRLTVL.